The 3 T cell receptor beta chains below were found in one sample sequenced in a study of B cell selection in AIRE deficiency (dated by TCRdb to about 2019). Libraries were built with the immunoSEQ multiplex PCR assay. The immuneACCESS repertoire file appears here via TCRdb, limited to in-frame rearrangements. These files lack a portion of the clones; in checked studies, under half of the deficit traces to unresolved V genes, and the cause of the others is not known. The sample records over 15,000 clones, about 93% of which are singletons. About 1% of the sample is held by the ten biggest clonotypes. Regulatory T cells were sorted as CD4+CD25hiCD127low/negative cells. Material for sequencing was CD4+CD25+ Tregs sorted from PBMCs. The receptors were sampled from a human donor in good health.

This chain links TRBV9 with TRBJ2-5; TRBD2 is a possible D gene (6 bases). V shed 0 bases and J shed 4 bases, with 16 bases lying between them. The length of the CDR3 is 16 residues. Germline V gene data show CDR1 as SGDLS and CDR2 as YYNGEE. CDR3 coding DNA: TGTGCCAGCAGCGTAGGGGCTAGCGCTGGAGGAGAGACCCAGTACTTC. It codes for CASSVGASAGGETQYF.

The chain is built from TRBV19 and TRBJ2-2; 7 positions match TRBD1. Losses at the gene ends were 4 bases for V and 4 bases for J; bases not matched to a gene: 6. The germline V gene encodes CDR1 LNHDA and CDR2 SQIVND (reference sequence). CDR3 size: 15 residues. The CDR3 DNA is TGTGCCAGTAGTACCCGGGCAGGGGGCACCGGGGAGCTGTTTTTT. This codes for CASSTRAGGTGELFF.

The gene calls are TRBV11-1 and TRBJ2-7; no reliable D call. Trimming took 5 bases from V and 4 from J, leaving 9 bases between them. Germline values: CDR1 SGHAT, CDR2 FQDESV (reference sequence). The CDR3 contains 12 residues. Here the CDR3 DNA reads TGTGCCAGCAGCCCCAGGCGTTACGAGCAGTACTTC. It encodes CASSPRRYEQYF. The full variable domain, with the rest looked up from reference TRBV11-1 and TRBJ2-7, is EAEVAQSPRYKITEKSQAVAFWCDPISGHATLYWYRQILGQGPELLVQFQDESVVDDSQLPKDRFSAERLKGVDSTLKIQPAELGDSAMYLCASSPRRYEQYFGPGTRLTVT.